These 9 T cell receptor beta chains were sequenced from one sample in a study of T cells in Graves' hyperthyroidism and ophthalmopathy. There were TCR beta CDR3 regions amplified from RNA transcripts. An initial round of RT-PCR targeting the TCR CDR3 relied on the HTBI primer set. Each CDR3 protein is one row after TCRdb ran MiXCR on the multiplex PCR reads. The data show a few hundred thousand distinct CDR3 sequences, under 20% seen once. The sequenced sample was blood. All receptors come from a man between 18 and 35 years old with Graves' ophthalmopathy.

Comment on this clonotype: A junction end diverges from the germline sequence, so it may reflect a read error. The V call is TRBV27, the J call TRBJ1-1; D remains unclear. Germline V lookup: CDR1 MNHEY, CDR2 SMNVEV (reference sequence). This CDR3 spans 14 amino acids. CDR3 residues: CASRPPSTNTEAFF. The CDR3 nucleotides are TGTGCGAGCAGACCCCCCAGTACAAACACTGAAGCTTTCTTT.

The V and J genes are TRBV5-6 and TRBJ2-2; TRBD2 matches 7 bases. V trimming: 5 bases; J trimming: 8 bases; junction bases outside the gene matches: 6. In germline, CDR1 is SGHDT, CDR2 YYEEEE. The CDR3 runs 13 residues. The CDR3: CASRRAGQGELFF. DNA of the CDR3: TGTGCCAGCAGACGAGCGGGGCAGGGGGAGCTGTTTTTT.

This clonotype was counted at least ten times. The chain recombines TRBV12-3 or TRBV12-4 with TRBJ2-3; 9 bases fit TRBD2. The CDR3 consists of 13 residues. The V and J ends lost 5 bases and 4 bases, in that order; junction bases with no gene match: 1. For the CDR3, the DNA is TGTGCCAGCAGTCGCGGGGGGGCAGATACGCAGTATTTT. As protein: CASSRGGADTQYF.

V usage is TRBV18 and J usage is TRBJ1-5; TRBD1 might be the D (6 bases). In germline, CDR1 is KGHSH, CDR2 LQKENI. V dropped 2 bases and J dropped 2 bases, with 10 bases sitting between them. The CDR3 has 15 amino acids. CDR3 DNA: TGTGCCAGCTCACCATTGGCAGGGGGCAATCAGCCCCAGCATTTT. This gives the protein CASSPLAGGNQPQHF.

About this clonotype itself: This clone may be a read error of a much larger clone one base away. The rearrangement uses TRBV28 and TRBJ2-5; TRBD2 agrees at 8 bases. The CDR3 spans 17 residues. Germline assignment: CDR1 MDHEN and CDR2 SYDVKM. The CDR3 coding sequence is TGTGCCAGCAGTTTGGGTCAGCGGGGGTCGGATCGAGAGACCCAGTGCTTC. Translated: CASSLGQRGSDRETQCF.

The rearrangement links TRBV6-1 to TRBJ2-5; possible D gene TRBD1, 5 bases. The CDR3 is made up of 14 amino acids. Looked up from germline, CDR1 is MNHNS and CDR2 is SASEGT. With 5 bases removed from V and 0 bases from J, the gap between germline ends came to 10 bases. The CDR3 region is CASSSVGHQETQYF. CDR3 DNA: TGTGCCAGCAGTTCGGTGGGGCACCAAGAGACCCAGTACTTC.

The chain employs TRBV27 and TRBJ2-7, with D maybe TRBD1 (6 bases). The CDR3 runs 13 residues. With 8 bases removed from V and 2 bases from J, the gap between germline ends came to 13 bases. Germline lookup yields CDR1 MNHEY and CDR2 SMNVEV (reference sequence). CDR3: CASGADRPYEQYF. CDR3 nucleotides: TGTGCCAGCGGGGCCGACAGGCCCTACGAGCAGTACTTC.

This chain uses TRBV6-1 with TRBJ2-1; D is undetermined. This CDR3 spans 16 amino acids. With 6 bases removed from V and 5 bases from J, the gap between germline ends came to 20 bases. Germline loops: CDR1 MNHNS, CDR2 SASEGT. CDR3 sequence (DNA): TGTGCCAGCAGGCCAAGCGACCCTGGTCTCAACAATGAGCAGTTCTTC. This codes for CASRPSDPGLNNEQFF.

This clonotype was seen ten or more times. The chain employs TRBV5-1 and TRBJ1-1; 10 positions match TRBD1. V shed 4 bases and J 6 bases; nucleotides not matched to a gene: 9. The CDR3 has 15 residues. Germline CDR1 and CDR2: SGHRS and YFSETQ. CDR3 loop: CASSLRQGAMAEAFF. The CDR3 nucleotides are TGCGCCAGCAGCCTACGACAGGGGGCGATGGCTGAAGCTTTCTTT.